These 4 T cell receptor beta chains were all obtained from the same sample, sequenced in a study of blood T cell repertoires in COVID-19. TCRdb keeps only in-frame clones here, not all; method: immunoSEQ multiplex PCR. The data contain approximately 150,000 clones, roughly 84% of them singletons. Sequenced sample: PBMCs or T cells enriched from blood (not recorded which). These receptors came from a man aged 45 to 65 in a cohort exposed to, infected with or recovered from COVID-19 (not recorded which).

The chain carries TRBV4-3 and TRBJ1-2; D is uncertain. The CDR3 consists of 15 residues. Trimming removed 0 bases at V and 4 bases at J, with 12 bases between. Per germline, CDR1 LGHNA and CDR2 YSLEER. The CDR3 spells CASSQDRSSLYGYTF. The CDR3 DNA is TGCGCCAGCAGCCAAGATCGGTCCTCACTCTATGGCTACACCTTC.

The J gene is TRBJ2-1, the V gene TRBV6-5, with D possibly TRBD1 on 6 matching bases. Germline V gene sequence: CDR1 MNHEY, CDR2 SVGAGI. V lost 6 bases to trimming and J lost 4 bases, with 13 bases between them. The CDR3 is made up of 14 amino acids. The CDR3 sequence is CASSLGQLYNEQFF. CDR3 bases: TGTGCCAGCAGCCTAGGACAGCTATACAATGAGCAGTTCTTC.

The CDR3 sequence is CASSQFRQGGTDTQYF. In DNA form, the CDR3 reads TGTGCCAGCAGCCAATTTCGACAGGGGGGCACAGATACGCAGTATTTT. The chain carries TRBV16 and TRBJ2-3, with 9 bases fitting TRBD1. Germline assignment: CDR1 KGHSY and CDR2 FQNENV. CDR3 length: 16 amino acids. The ends lost 1 base at V and 1 base at J; junction bases unmatched: 3.

The chain carries TRBV9 and TRBJ1-5; a weak D match, TRBD1 (6 bases). The CDR3 totals 14 residues. The V end lost 0 bases, the J end lost 3 bases, and 7 bases lay between the germline ends. CDR1 SGDLS and CDR2 YYNGEE come from the germline V gene. CDR3 DNA: TGTGCCAGCAGCGTAGCAGGGGTCAATCAGCCCCAGCATTTT. Its translation is CASSVAGVNQPQHF.